The 21 T cell receptor beta chains given below trace back to one sample, sequenced in a study of Ad26.COV2.S vaccination and SARS-CoV-2 variants. The assay was immunoSEQ multiplex PCR, and TCRdb's table has in-frame clones only and misses some. The sample holds about 460,000 clones; 80% to 90% are singletons and the top ten take around 1.8%. Treatment reported: approximately 18 received Ad26.COV2.S at low or high dose, single or two shots; several received placebo; per-sample allocation not given. Samples were taken on day 63 after the first vaccine or placebo injection. The sequencing here drew on peripheral blood, taken in a trial of Ad26.COV2.S vaccine versus placebo. The origin of the receptors is a person aged 18-65 years who received the Ad26.COV2.S COVID-19 vaccine or a placebo.

This chain's CDR3 is CASSYSRGGNSPLHF. CDR3 DNA: TGTGCCAGCAGTTACTCCCGGGGAGGTAATTCACCCCTCCACTTT. This chain uses TRBV6-5 with TRBJ1-6; D not certain. The CDR3 extends over 15 amino acids. V lost 0 bases to trimming and J lost 6 bases, with 9 bases between them. Per germline, CDR1 MNHEY and CDR2 SVGAGI.

This chain links TRBV6-2 or TRBV6-3 with TRBJ1-5; no clear D. The CDR3 is 14 residues long. Germline assignment: CDR1 MNHEY and CDR2 SVGEGT. Trimming took off 3 bases at V and 1 base at J, with 7 bases between the two ends. The CDR3 sequence is CASSYVGSNQPQHF. In DNA form, the CDR3 reads TGTGCCAGCAGTTATGTTGGGAGCAATCAGCCCCAGCATTTT.

V is TRBV27 and J is TRBJ2-7; perhaps TRBD2 as D (5 bases). V was trimmed by 4 bases and J by 7 bases, leaving 17 bases between them. The CDR3 totals 14 residues. The V gene's germline CDR1 is MNHEY and CDR2 SMNVEV (reference sequence). The CDR3 loop is CASSSPLARGEQYF. The CDR3 DNA follows: TGTGCCAGCAGTTCTCCTCTGGCCCGGGGAGAGCAGTACTTC.

With regard to this clone: One junction end does not reproduce the germline sequence, and a read error may be involved. V and J are TRBV28 and TRBJ1-1; D is ambiguous. From germline, CDR1 is MDHEN and CDR2 SYDVKM. This CDR3 contains 11 residues. CDR3 nucleotides: TGTGCCACCAGTTTATCTGGTGAAGCTTTCTTT. Its protein product is CATSLSGEAFF.

J is TRBJ2-7 and V is TRBV10-1, with D perhaps TRBD1 or TRBD2 (6 bases each). CDR1 is WNHNN and CDR2 is SYGVQD in the germline V gene (reference sequence). V was clipped by 4 bases and J by 5 bases, with 24 bases between them. This CDR3 is 17 amino acids long. CDR3 residues: CASSGAPGASLADEQYF. DNA of the CDR3: TGCGCCAGCAGTGGTGCCCCGGGGGCTAGCCTGGCGGACGAGCAGTACTTC.

The table lists this clone with a few counts. The chain employs TRBV7-9 and TRBJ2-7, with TRBD2 matching over 7 bases. Germline assignment: CDR1 SEHNR and CDR2 FQNEAQ (reference sequence). The junction had 9 bases not matched to a gene; V was cut back by 3 bases and J by 13 bases. This CDR3 has 12 amino acids. The CDR3 nucleotides are TGTGCCAGCAGCTTTCTCGGGGGGAGTCGTTACTTC. Its protein product is CASSFLGGSRYF. Variable domain in full (rest from reference TRBV7-9 and TRBJ2-7): DTGVSQNPRHKITKRGQNVTFRCDPISEHNRLYWYRQTLGQGPEFLTYFQNEAQLEKSRLLSDRFSAERPKGSFSTLEIQRTEQGDSAMYLCASSFLGGSRYFGPGTRLTVT.

The chain carries TRBV9 and TRBJ2-7, with 10 bases matching TRBD1. The ends lost 2 bases at V and 3 bases at J; junction bases unmatched: 2. The CDR3 runs 14 residues. CDR1 SGDLS and CDR2 YYNGEE come from the germline V gene. CDR3 bases: TGTGCCAGCAGCGTGGGACAGGGGTTCTACGAGCAGTACTTC. Protein sequence: CASSVGQGFYEQYF.

This chain links TRBV7-2 with TRBJ1-5; the match to TRBD1 covers 8 bases. The CDR3 has 13 amino acids. V was clipped by 8 bases and J by 5 bases; unmatched bases: 5. Germline V lookup: CDR1 SGHTA, CDR2 FQGNSA. The CDR3 region has the DNA TGTGCCAGCGGAAAACAGGGGGATCAGCCCCAGCATTTT. Residues: CASGKQGDQPQHF.

The J gene is TRBJ2-3, the V gene TRBV5-1; D is ambiguous. Per the germline V gene, CDR1 is SGHRS and CDR2 is YFSETQ. This CDR3 comprises 15 residues. V was cut by 0 bases and J by 0 bases, with 8 bases left in between. DNA for the CDR3: TGCGCCAGCAGCTTGGCCGCGGCTAGCACAGATACGCAGTATTTT. Translated: CASSLAAASTDTQYF.

This sequence joins TRBV6-5 and TRBJ1-5; no clear D gene. This CDR3 region has 12 residues. Germline loops: CDR1 MNHEY, CDR2 SVGAGI. V shed 6 bases and J shed 5 bases, with 8 bases lying between them. The CDR3 bases are TGTGCCAGCAGGATCAGAGATCAGCCCCAGCATTTT. The encoded protein is CASRIRDQPQHF.

This chain links TRBV5-1 with TRBJ1-2; no firm D call. CDR1 is SGHRS and CDR2 is YFSETQ in the germline V gene. The ends were cut back, 2 bases at V and 6 bases at J, with 8 bases in the middle. This CDR3 contains 12 residues. The CDR3 sequence: CASSFYTDGYTF. The DNA for the CDR3 is TGCGCCAGCAGCTTTTATACGGATGGCTACACCTTC. Combining the CDR3 with reference TRBV5-1 and TRBJ1-2 gives the whole variable domain KAGVTQTPRYLIKTRGQQVTLSCSPISGHRSVSWYQQTPGQGLQFLFEYFSETQRNKGNFPGRFSGRQFSNSRSEMNVSTLELGDSALYLCASSFYTDGYTFGSGTRLTVV.

The chain carries TRBV21-1 and TRBJ2-3; the D segment call TRBD2 is taken from the table without a DNA check. TRBV21-1 is assigned pseudogene status. This CDR3 contains 20 residues. CDR3 in DNA: TGTGCCAGCAGCAAAGTTCAAGGGCTAGCGGGGGGCCCCTCCACAGATACGCAGTATTTT. Translation: CASSKVQGLAGGPSTDTQYF.

The chain has TRBV3-1 (or the pseudogene TRBV3-2) and TRBJ1-1; no clear D. The CDR3 consists of 12 residues. Germline V lookup: CDR1 LGHDT, CDR2 YNNKEL (reference sequence). Trimming pared 0 bases from V and 10 bases from J, leaving 9 bases between. The CDR3 nucleotides are TGTGCCAGCAGCCAAGAACGGCGGTTAGCTTTCTTT. Its translation is CASSQERRLAFF.

This sequence joins TRBV21-1 and TRBJ2-3; the table's D call, TRBD2, has no DNA check behind it. TRBV21-1 is labeled a pseudogene. The CDR3 sequence is 16 residues long. This CDR3 reads CASSKLGWTSTDTQYF. For the CDR3, the DNA is TGTGCCAGCAGCAAATTGGGCTGGACTAGCACAGATACGCAGTATTTT.

The chain links TRBV4-1 to TRBJ1-2; D uncertain. CDR3 length equals 15 residues. V lost 1 base and J 0 bases, leaving 9 bases between the germline ends. The germline V gene encodes CDR1 MGHRA and CDR2 YSYEKL. In DNA form, the CDR3 reads TGCGCCAGCAGCCAAGTACAGTCAGCTAACTATGGCTACACCTTC. Translation gives CASSQVQSANYGYTF.

This clone is a singleton in its sample. The V call is TRBV6-6, the J call TRBJ1-2; D ambiguous. CDR3 size: 15 residues. The germline V gene has CDR1 MNHNY and CDR2 SVGAGI (reference sequence). The V end lost 5 bases, the J end lost 2 bases, and 15 bases lay between the germline ends. Written as DNA, the CDR3 is TGTGCCAGCAGTCTCCTAGAAGGACGGAACTATGGCTACACCTTC. Protein sequence: CASSLLEGRNYGYTF.

V usage is TRBV4-1 and J usage is TRBJ2-7, with 8 bases lining up with TRBD1. The CDR3 totals 15 residues. The germline V gene has CDR1 MGHRA and CDR2 YSYEKL. V shed 0 bases and J 4 bases; nucleotides not matched to a gene: 5. This chain's CDR3 is CASSQDGQGRYEQYF. CDR3 in DNA: TGCGCCAGCAGCCAAGACGGACAGGGTCGATACGAGCAGTACTTC.

The chain is built from TRBV4-2 and TRBJ2-1; D is perhaps TRBD2 (6 bases). The V gene lost 5 bases and the J gene lost 7 bases, with 18 bases spanning the gap. The germline gives CDR1 LGHNA, CDR2 YNFKEQ. There are 15 residues in the CDR3. The CDR3 DNA reads TGTGCCAGCAGCTCCAATGGCGGGGTAGAGAATGAGCAGTTCTTC. Its translation is CASSSNGGVENEQFF.

The genes are TRBV2 and TRBJ1-2, with D tentatively TRBD1 (6 bases). The CDR3 extends over 14 amino acids. The V end was cut by 2 bases, the J end by 6 bases, with 13 bases between. Germline CDR1 is SNHLY and CDR2 is FYNNEI. The DNA for the CDR3 is TGTGCCAGCAGTGAATTTTCAGGGGCGGATGGCTACACCTTC. This encodes CASSEFSGADGYTF.

The chain carries TRBV6-5 and TRBJ2-3; TRBD2 might be the D (6 bases). Germline assignment: CDR1 MNHEY and CDR2 SVGAGI. Trimming stripped 10 bases from V and 0 bases from J, with 14 bases between. This CDR3 has 14 residues. This CDR3 reads CATLLATSTDTQYF. DNA for the CDR3: TGTGCCACCCTCCTAGCGACTAGCACAGATACGCAGTATTTT.

CDR3 sequence (DNA): TGCGCCAGCAGCCCCAGGGGTCTAGGATATAATTCACCCCTCCACTTT. Translated: CASSPRGLGYNSPLHF. This rearrangement joins TRBV4-1 to TRBJ1-6; TRBD1 might be the D (6 bases). V shed 4 bases and J shed 4 bases, with 14 bases lying between them. Germline V gene data show CDR1 as MGHRA and CDR2 as YSYEKL. This CDR3 has 16 residues.